These 29 T cell receptor beta chains were sequenced from one sample in a study of long-term antiretroviral therapy in people with HIV. An immunoSEQ assay, version v3.0, was performed at survey level. Libraries were prepared by immunoSEQ multiplex PCR; TCRdb keeps only in-frame clonotypes and omits some of them. The sample contains about 12,000 clones, about 80% of which appear only once. This material consisted of unsorted PBMCs, taken around 8 years after starting antiretroviral therapy. These receptors were taken from a man between 45 and 60 years old with HIV.

The rearrangement uses TRBV7-8 and TRBJ2-1; 10 bases agree with TRBD2. J gave up 8 bases and V 3 bases, and 22 bases lay outside the gene matches. This CDR3 is 20 amino acids long. In germline, CDR1 is SGHVS, CDR2 FQNEAQ. The CDR3 spells CASSFPEGTSGVPQGDEQFF. The CDR3 DNA reads as TGTGCCAGCAGCTTCCCGGAGGGTACTAGCGGGGTCCCTCAGGGGGATGAGCAGTTCTTC.

This rearrangement joins TRBV6-5 to TRBJ2-4; TRBD1 matches at 8 bases. The length of the CDR3 is 14 residues. V lost 4 bases, J lost 1 base, and 0 bases stayed unmatched. Germline V gene sequence: CDR1 MNHEY, CDR2 SVGAGI. CDR3 in DNA: TGTGCCAGCAGTTGGACAGGGGCCAAAAACATTCAGTACTTC. It codes for CASSWTGAKNIQYF.

The chain has TRBV9 and TRBJ2-2; D may be TRBD1 or TRBD2 (6 bases each). Germline V lookup: CDR1 SGDLS, CDR2 YYNGEE. V was trimmed by 0 bases and J by 4 bases, leaving 10 bases between them. This CDR3 contains 15 residues. CDR3 bases: TGTGCCAGCAGCGTAGTTGGAGGGGGCACCGGGGAGCTGTTTTTT. This sequence encodes CASSVVGGGTGELFF.

The V gene is TRBV6-4, the J gene TRBJ1-6; D unresolved. Germline CDR1 reads MRHNA; CDR2 reads SNTAGT. V was shortened by 5 bases and J by 8 bases, with 19 bases between the two germline ends. This CDR3 region has 16 residues. CDR3: CASSRRLLIPYSPLHF. The CDR3 DNA reads as TGTGCCAGCAGTAGGCGTCTGTTAATCCCTTATTCACCCCTCCACTTT.

The rearrangement joins TRBV25-1 to TRBJ2-7; 7 nucleotides agree with TRBD2. V was pared by 5 bases and J by 3 bases, with 4 bases of the junction left unmatched. The CDR3 has 13 amino acids. Per the germline V gene, CDR1 is MGHDK and CDR2 is SYGVNS. The CDR3 region is CASSYWGGYEQYF. CDR3 nucleotide sequence: TGTGCCAGCAGTTATTGGGGGGGCTACGAGCAGTACTTC.

This clone has more than one count but fewer than ten. This chain uses TRBV6-1 with TRBJ2-7, with D perhaps being TRBD1 or TRBD2 (5 bases each). CDR3 length: 16 amino acids. CDR1 and CDR2 from the germline V gene are MNHNS and SASEGT. The V and J ends lost 0 bases and 2 bases respectively, with 14 bases between them. CDR3 residues: CASSEAVGPATYEQYF. CDR3 in DNA: TGTGCCAGCAGTGAAGCGGTGGGACCAGCGACCTACGAGCAGTACTTC.

The chain carries TRBV30 and TRBJ1-2; 7 bases are shared with TRBD1. Losses at the gene ends were 2 bases for V and 5 bases for J; bases not matched to a gene: 14. The CDR3 consists of 16 residues. Germline V gene sequence: CDR1 GTSNPN, CDR2 SVGIG (reference sequence). The CDR3 sequence: CAWSTLDGQAFYGYTF. The DNA of the CDR3 is TGTGCCTGGAGTACACTCGACGGACAGGCATTTTATGGCTACACCTTC.

The chain uses TRBV4-1 and TRBJ2-1; the D gene could be TRBD1 or TRBD2 (5 bases each). The length of the CDR3 is 13 residues. Germline CDR1 MGHRA, CDR2 YSYEKL. V was clipped by 8 bases and J by 4 bases, with 12 bases between them. CDR3 protein: CASGTLGYNEQFF. The CDR3 nucleotides are TGCGCCAGCGGGACCCTAGGATACAATGAGCAGTTCTTC.

The chain joins TRBV7-9 to TRBJ1-1; 8 bases fit TRBD1. CDR3 length equals 13 residues. V was pared by 5 bases and J by 6 bases, with 5 bases of the junction left unmatched. CDR1 and CDR2 from the germline V gene are SEHNR and FQNEAQ (reference sequence). CDR3 nucleotide sequence: TGTGCCAGCAGCACAGGACAGGGACCTGAAGCTTTCTTT. Its protein is CASSTGQGPEAFF.

This clone was seen a few times. The J gene is TRBJ2-3, the V gene TRBV15; no definite D call. The CDR3 is 16 amino acids. V lost 0 bases and J lost 2, with 12 bases in between. Per the germline V gene, CDR1 is LNHNV and CDR2 is YYDKDF (reference sequence). This chain's CDR3 is CATSRDLVSYTDTQYF. CDR3 sequence (DNA): TGTGCCACCAGCAGAGATCTGGTCAGTTACACAGATACGCAGTATTTT.

As regards this clone: The same CDR3 also results from other DNA sequences found in this sample. The J gene is TRBJ2-1, the V gene TRBV27; D ambiguous. V was pared by 2 bases and J by 1 base, with 6 bases between. Germline V gene data show CDR1 as MNHEY and CDR2 as SMNVEV (reference sequence). The CDR3 is 14 residues long. CDR3 nucleotide sequence: TGTGCCAGCAGTTTAGAACAGTCCTACAATGAGCAGTTCTTC. Its protein is CASSLEQSYNEQFF.

The chain couples TRBV6-5 to TRBJ1-2, with a tentative D call TRBD1 (6 bases). The CDR3 runs 13 residues. Trimming cost V 6 bases and J 5 bases, with 13 bases left between them. Germline V gene sequence: CDR1 MNHEY, CDR2 SVGAGI. DNA for the CDR3: TGTGCCAGCAGGTCCGGACAGCTGTATGGCTACACCTTC. Its protein is CASRSGQLYGYTF.

V gene TRBV7-9 combines with J gene TRBJ2-7; D unclear. This CDR3 has 13 amino acids. Per the germline V gene, CDR1 is SEHNR and CDR2 is FQNEAQ (reference sequence). The V end lost 6 bases, the J end lost 2 bases, and 11 bases lay between the germline ends. CDR3: CASSQAFTYEQYF. CDR3 nucleotide sequence: TGTGCCAGCAGTCAGGCGTTCACCTACGAGCAGTACTTC.

The genes are TRBV27 and TRBJ1-2; 7 positions agree with TRBD1. The length of the CDR3 is 14 residues. Trimming cost V 5 bases and J 2 bases; bases outside gene matches: 5. The germline V gene has CDR1 MNHEY and CDR2 SMNVEV (reference sequence). The CDR3 loop is CASSEDRVNYGYTF. Written as DNA, the CDR3 is TGTGCCAGCAGTGAAGACAGGGTGAACTATGGCTACACCTTC.

The chain employs TRBV30 and TRBJ1-2, with a possible D match to TRBD1 (5 bases). Per germline, CDR1 GTSNPN and CDR2 SVGIG (reference sequence). Deletions cut 7 bases from V and 8 bases from J, with 20 bases between. This CDR3 comprises 13 residues. This CDR3 is CAFRQTVPEGYTF. The CDR3 DNA follows: TGTGCCTTTCGGCAGACAGTGCCTGAAGGCTACACCTTC.

The chain has TRBV9 and TRBJ1-1; perhaps TRBD1 as D (5 bases). The CDR3 loop spans 13 amino acids. Germline V gene lookup returns CDR1 SGDLS and CDR2 YYNGEE. Trimming stripped 4 bases from V and 2 bases from J, with 9 bases between. The CDR3 spells CASSMGVNTEAFF. The CDR3 DNA sequence: TGTGCCAGCAGCATGGGGGTTAACACTGAAGCTTTCTTT.

The V gene is TRBV13, the J gene TRBJ2-3; D may be TRBD2 (6 bases). This CDR3 comprises 16 residues. The germline V and J ends were trimmed by 4 bases and 0 bases, with 14 bases remaining between them. Germline values: CDR1 PRHDT, CDR2 FYEKMQ (reference sequence). The DNA of the CDR3 is TGTGCCAGCAGCTCCCTATGGGGGGTGAGCACAGATACGCAGTATTTT. Translated: CASSSLWGVSTDTQYF.

The chain employs TRBV10-3 and TRBJ1-2; possible D gene TRBD1, 5 bases. The CDR3 is 16 amino acids. The germline V gene encodes CDR1 ENHRY and CDR2 SYGVKD. V was shortened by 3 bases and J by 8 bases, with 22 bases between the two germline ends. In DNA, the CDR3 is TGTGCCATCAGTGAACTTGGACATCAGGATCTAAAGGGCTACACCTTC. It is translated as CAISELGHQDLKGYTF.

The rearrangement uses TRBV13 and TRBJ2-1; weak D call: TRBD1 (7 bases). Trimming left V 4 bases short and J 4 bases short, with 8 bases between. The germline V gene has CDR1 PRHDT and CDR2 FYEKMQ (reference sequence). The CDR3 totals 13 residues. DNA of the CDR3: TGTGCCAGCAGCTCAGGGGGGTACAATGAGCAGTTCTTC. Amino acid sequence: CASSSGGYNEQFF.

This clone has only a few counts. V usage is TRBV5-6 and J usage is TRBJ2-7; TRBD2 might be the D (6 bases). Per the germline V gene, CDR1 is SGHDT and CDR2 is YYEEEE. V lost 1 base and J 3 bases, leaving 8 bases between the germline ends. This CDR3 comprises 13 residues. For the CDR3, the DNA is TGTGCCAGCAGCTTGACTAGCTTCTACGAGCAGTACTTC. This encodes CASSLTSFYEQYF.

The V and J genes are TRBV19 and TRBJ2-4, with a weak D call TRBD2 (6 bases). Germline lookup yields CDR1 LNHDA and CDR2 SQIVND (reference sequence). The V gene lost 5 bases and the J gene lost 5 bases, with 16 bases spanning the gap. This CDR3 region has 15 residues. The CDR3: CASSGGPSGQNIQYF. CDR3 DNA sequence: TGTGCCAGTAGTGGAGGGCCCTCCGGGCAAAACATTCAGTACTTC.

The gene calls are TRBV10-2 and TRBJ2-5, with TRBD2 matching over 8 bases. The ends lost 7 bases at V and 7 bases at J; junction bases unmatched: 8. The CDR3 consists of 13 residues. CDR1 is WSHSY, CDR2 SAAADI, per germline. The CDR3 DNA follows: TGCGCCAGCACCCCGGGGGGGCTAGGGACCCAGTACTTC. Translated, it gives CASTPGGLGTQYF.

This chain uses TRBV5-1 with TRBJ1-2, with 7 bases matching TRBD1. Germline V gene lookup returns CDR1 SGHRS and CDR2 YFSETQ. Germline trimming cut 0 bases from V and 6 bases from J; bases unmatched to any gene: 8. The length of the CDR3 is 15 residues. The DNA for the CDR3 is TGCGCCAGCAGCTTGGCGACAGGGAAGTCCCATGGCTACACCTTC. Protein: CASSLATGKSHGYTF.

V and J are TRBV6-5 and TRBJ1-1, with D possibly matching TRBD1 (5 bases). CDR3 size: 15 residues. Trimming stripped 0 bases from V and 1 base from J, with 9 bases between. The germline V gene encodes CDR1 MNHEY and CDR2 SVGAGI. CDR3 sequence reads: CASSYSTVTNTEAFF. Here the CDR3 DNA reads TGTGCCAGCAGTTACTCGACAGTTACGAACACTGAAGCTTTCTTT.

The V call is TRBV6-1, the J call TRBJ2-7; 9 positions match TRBD1. This CDR3 is built from 15 residues. The germline V gene encodes CDR1 MNHNS and CDR2 SASEGT. Trimming took 1 base from V and 5 from J; bases not matched to a gene: 6. CDR3 nucleotide sequence: TGTGCCAGCAGTGAAGGGGGGACAGGGAACGACGAGCAGTACTTC. Translated: CASSEGGTGNDEQYF.

CDR3 DNA sequence: TGTGCCAGCAGCTTAGAGCAGGCCGTGAACACTGAAGCTTTCTTT. Translation: CASSLEQAVNTEAFF. The V and J genes are TRBV11-2 and TRBJ1-1; D is uncertain. V lost 0 bases to trimming and J lost 0 bases, with 8 bases between them. The V gene's germline CDR1 is SGHAT and CDR2 FQNNGV. CDR3 length: 15 residues.

The chain uses TRBV12-5 and TRBJ1-1; the match to TRBD1 covers 11 bases. From germline, CDR1 is LGHNT and CDR2 FRNRAP. The CDR3 sequence is 14 residues long. Unmatched junction bases numbered 1, after V lost 4 bases and J lost 3 bases. CDR3 in amino acids: CASGSGQGDTEAFF. The CDR3 region has the DNA TGTGCTAGTGGTTCGGGACAGGGGGACACTGAAGCTTTCTTT.

The chain uses TRBV7-9 and TRBJ2-2; TRBD2 aligns across 12 bases. Unmatched junction bases numbered 10, after V lost 4 bases and J lost 4 bases. CDR3 length equals 18 residues. The germline gives CDR1 SEHNR, CDR2 FQNEAQ (reference sequence). CDR3 bases: TGTGCCAGCAGCTCCCCCCCGACTAGCGGGGGATCCACCGGGGAGCTGTTTTTT. This codes for CASSSPPTSGGSTGELFF.

The J gene is TRBJ2-1, the V gene TRBV14; D unresolved. The germline gives CDR1 SGHDN, CDR2 FVKESK. The CDR3 length is 13 residues. Trimming removed 1 base from V and 4 bases from J, with 5 bases in between. The DNA for the CDR3 is TGTGCCAGCAGCCAAGCCTGGTACAATGAGCAGTTCTTC. Its protein is CASSQAWYNEQFF.